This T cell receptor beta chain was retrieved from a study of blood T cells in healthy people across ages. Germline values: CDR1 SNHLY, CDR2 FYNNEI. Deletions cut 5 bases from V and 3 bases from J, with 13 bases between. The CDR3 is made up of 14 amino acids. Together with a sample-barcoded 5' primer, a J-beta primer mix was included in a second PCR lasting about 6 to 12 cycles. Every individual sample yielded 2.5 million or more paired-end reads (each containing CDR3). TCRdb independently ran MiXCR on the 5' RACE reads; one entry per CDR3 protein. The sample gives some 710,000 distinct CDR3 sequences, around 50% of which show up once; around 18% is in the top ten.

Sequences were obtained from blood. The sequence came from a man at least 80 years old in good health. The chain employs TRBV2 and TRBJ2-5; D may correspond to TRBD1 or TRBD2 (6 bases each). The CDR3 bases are TGTGCCAGCAGTCGGGACGGGGGCAAAGAGACCCAGTACTTC. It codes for CASSRDGGKETQYF.